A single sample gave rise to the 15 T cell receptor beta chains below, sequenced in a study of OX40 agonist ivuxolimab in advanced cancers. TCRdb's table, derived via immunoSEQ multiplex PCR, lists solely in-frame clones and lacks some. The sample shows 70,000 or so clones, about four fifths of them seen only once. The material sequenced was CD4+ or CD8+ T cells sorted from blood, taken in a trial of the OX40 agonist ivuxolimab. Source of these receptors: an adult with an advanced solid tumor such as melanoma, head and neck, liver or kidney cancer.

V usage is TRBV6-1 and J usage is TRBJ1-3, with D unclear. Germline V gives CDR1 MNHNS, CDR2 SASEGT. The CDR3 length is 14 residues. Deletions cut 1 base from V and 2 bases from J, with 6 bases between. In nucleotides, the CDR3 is TGTGCCAGCAGTGAAGAGTATCCTGGAAACACCATATATTTT. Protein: CASSEEYPGNTIYF.

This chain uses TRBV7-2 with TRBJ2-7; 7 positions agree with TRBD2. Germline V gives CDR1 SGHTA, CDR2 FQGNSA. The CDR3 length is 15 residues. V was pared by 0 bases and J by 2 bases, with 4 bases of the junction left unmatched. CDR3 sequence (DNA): TGTGCCAGCAGCTTAGCGCTCGGGAGGCCCTACGAGCAGTACTTC. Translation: CASSLALGRPYEQYF. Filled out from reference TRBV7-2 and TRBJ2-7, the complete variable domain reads GAGVSQSPSNKVTEKGKDVELRCDPISGHTALYWYRQSLGQGLEFLIYFQGNSAPDKSGLPSDRFSAERTGGSVSTLTIQRTQQEDSAVYLCASSLALGRPYEQYFGPGTRLTVT.

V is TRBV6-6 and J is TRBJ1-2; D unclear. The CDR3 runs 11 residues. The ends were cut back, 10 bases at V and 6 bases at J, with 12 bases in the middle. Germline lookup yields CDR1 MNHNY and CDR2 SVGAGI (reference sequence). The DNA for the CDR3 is TGTGCCATCTTGCTCGAGGATGGCTACACCTTC. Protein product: CAILLEDGYTF.

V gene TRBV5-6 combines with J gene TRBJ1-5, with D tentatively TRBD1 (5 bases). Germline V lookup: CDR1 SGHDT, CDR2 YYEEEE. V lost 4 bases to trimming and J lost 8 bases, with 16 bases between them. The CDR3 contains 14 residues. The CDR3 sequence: CASSDKRGEEPQHF. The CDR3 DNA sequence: TGTGCCAGCAGCGACAAAAGGGGCGAGGAGCCCCAGCATTTT.

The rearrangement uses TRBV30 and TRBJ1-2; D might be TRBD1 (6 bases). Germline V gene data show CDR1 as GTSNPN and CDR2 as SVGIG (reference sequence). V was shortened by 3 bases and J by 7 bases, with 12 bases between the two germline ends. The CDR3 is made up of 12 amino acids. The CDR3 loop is CAWRGGQGGYTF. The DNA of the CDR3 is TGTGCCTGGAGGGGGGGGCAGGGTGGCTACACCTTC.

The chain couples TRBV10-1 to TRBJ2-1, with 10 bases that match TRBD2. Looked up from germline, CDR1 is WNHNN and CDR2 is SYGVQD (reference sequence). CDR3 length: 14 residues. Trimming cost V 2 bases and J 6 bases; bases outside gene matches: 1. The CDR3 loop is CASSESGGANEQFF. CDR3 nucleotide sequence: TGCGCCAGCAGTGAGAGCGGGGGGGCCAATGAGCAGTTCTTC.

CDR3 bases: TGCGCCAGCAGCTTACAGGGAGGCGGCTACACCTTC. Protein sequence: CASSLQGGGYTF. The chain couples TRBV5-1 to TRBJ1-2; D perhaps matches TRBD1 (6 bases). Trimming shortened V by 2 bases and J by 8 bases, and 10 bases separated the two germline ends. There are 12 residues in the CDR3. CDR1 and CDR2 (germline): SGHRS, YFSETQ.

DNA for the CDR3: TGTGCCAGTAGTATAGGGGACAGGGTCACCGGGGAGCTGTTTTTT. It encodes CASSIGDRVTGELFF. The V call is TRBV19, the J call TRBJ2-2; 9 nucleotides agree with TRBD1. The ends lost 1 base at V and 4 bases at J; junction bases unmatched: 1. Germline V gene data show CDR1 as LNHDA and CDR2 as SQIVND (reference sequence). The CDR3 contains 15 residues.

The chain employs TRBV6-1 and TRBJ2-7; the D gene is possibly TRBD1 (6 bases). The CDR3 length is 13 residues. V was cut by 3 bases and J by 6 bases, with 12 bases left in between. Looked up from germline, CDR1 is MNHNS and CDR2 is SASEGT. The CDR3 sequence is CASSEGFRGEQYF. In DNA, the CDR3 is TGTGCCAGCAGTGAGGGGTTCAGGGGCGAGCAGTACTTC.

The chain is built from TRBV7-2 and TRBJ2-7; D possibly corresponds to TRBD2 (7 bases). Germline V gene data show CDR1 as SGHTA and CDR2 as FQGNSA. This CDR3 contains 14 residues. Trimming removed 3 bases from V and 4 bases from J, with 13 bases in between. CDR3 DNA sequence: TGTGCCAGCAGCTTGGCGGGGGCCCCGTACGAGCAGTACTTC. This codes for CASSLAGAPYEQYF.

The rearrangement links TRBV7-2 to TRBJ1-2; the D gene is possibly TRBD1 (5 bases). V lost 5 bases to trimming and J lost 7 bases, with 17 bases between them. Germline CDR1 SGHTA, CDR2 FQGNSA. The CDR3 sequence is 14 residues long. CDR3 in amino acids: CASSLHERGGGYTF. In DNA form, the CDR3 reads TGTGCCAGCAGCCTACATGAGAGGGGTGGTGGCTACACCTTC.

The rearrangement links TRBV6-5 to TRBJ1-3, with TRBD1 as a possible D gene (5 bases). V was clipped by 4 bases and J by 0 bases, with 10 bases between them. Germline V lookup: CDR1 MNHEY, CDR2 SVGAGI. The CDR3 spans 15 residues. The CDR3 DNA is TGTGCCAGCAGTTCCCCCACAGGCTCTGGAAACACCATATATTTT. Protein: CASSSPTGSGNTIYF.

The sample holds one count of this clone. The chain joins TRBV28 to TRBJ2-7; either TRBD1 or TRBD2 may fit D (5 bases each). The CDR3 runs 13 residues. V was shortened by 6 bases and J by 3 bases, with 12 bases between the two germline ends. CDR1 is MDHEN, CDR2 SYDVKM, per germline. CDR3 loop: CASRSGTNYEQYF. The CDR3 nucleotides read TGTGCCAGCAGGTCCGGGACGAACTACGAGCAGTACTTC.

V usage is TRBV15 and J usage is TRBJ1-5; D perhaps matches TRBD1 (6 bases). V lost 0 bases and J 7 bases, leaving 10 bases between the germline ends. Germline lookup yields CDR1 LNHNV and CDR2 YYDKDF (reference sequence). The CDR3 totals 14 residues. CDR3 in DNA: TGTGCCACCAGCAGAGATAGGGGGAACCAGCCCCAGCATTTT. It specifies CATSRDRGNQPQHF.

CDR3 DNA: TGTGCCAGCAGCCCATTAGCGGGGGGGTCCACAGATACGCAGTATTTT. Its translation: CASSPLAGGSTDTQYF. This sequence joins TRBV9 and TRBJ2-3; TRBD2 aligns across 11 bases. Trimming removed 4 bases from V and 2 bases from J; junction bases left unmatched: 6. The CDR3 runs 16 residues. Germline-derived CDR1 and CDR2 are SGDLS and YYNGEE.